This record looks at one T cell receptor (beta chain) sequence and its context. What it recognizes is unknown. The CDR3 regions of TCR beta were amplified from RNA transcripts. The HTBI primer set drove a first-round RT-PCR of the TCR CDR3. TCRdb called the multiplex PCR reads again in MiXCR, with one record for every CDR3 protein. This sample has about 640,000 distinct CDR3 sequences, with roughly 20% found just once. Clinical symptoms, serum thyroxine and TRAb, thyroid ultrasound and orbital computed tomography together formed the diagnostic basis. Fresh 10 ml peripheral blood yielded PBMCs. V lost 0 bases to trimming and J lost 17 bases, with 14 bases between them. CDR1 and CDR2 from the germline V gene are MNHNY and SVGAGI (reference sequence). CDR3 length: 13 residues. The sample is drawn from a study of T cells in Graves' hyperthyroidism and ophthalmopathy. Overall study findings and caveats: Progression to ophthalmopathy was predicted a median of roughly 6.5 months early.

The chain recombines TRBV6-6 with TRBJ1-6; D possibly corresponds to TRBD1 (6 bases). Material for sequencing was blood. This TCR came from a man between 25 and 39 years old with Graves' ophthalmopathy. CDR3: CASSYSMRGPVHF. CDR3 in DNA: TGTGCCAGCAGTTACTCGATGCGGGGGCCGGTCCACTTT.